A selection of T cell receptor beta chains follows, all from one sample in a study of blood T cell repertoires in COVID-19. Sequenced by immunoSEQ multiplex PCR; TCRdb stores in-frame clones only, minus some. The data show about 120,000 clones, with around nine tenths seen just once and about a fifth held by the top ten. Sequencing was performed on peripheral blood. These receptors were obtained from a human donor with acute or convalescent COVID-19. The donor label of this sample is uncertain. Each CDR3 is given without its conserved first and last residue. The order of the fields is J gene, D gene, V gene, clone size, CDR3 protein. D genes are given only for firm matches. Clone sizes are given selectively: once, few, many, or a class where the clone is expanded.

TRBJ2-5,NA,TRBV28,NA,ASSLSGVGAQETQY
TRBJ2-6,NA,TRBV5-1,NA,ASSVTGRGRSGANVLT
TRBJ2-6,TRBD1,TRBV7-9,NA,ASSANRGPGANVLT
TRBJ2-7,NA,TRBV14,NA,ASSQLGRIFSYEQY
TRBJ1-2,TRBD1,TRBV28,NA,ASSLATGTGFGYT
TRBJ2-1,TRBD2,TRBV29-1,NA,SAGLAGATRQF
TRBJ1-2,TRBD1,TRBV3-1/TRBV3-2,NA,ASSQDGQGAGNYGYT
TRBJ1-1,NA,TRBV27,NA,ASSYRYGGGWSSEAF
TRBJ1-1,NA,TRBV18,once,ASSPVDRLTEAF
TRBJ1-1,NA,TRBV24-1,NA,ATRLGGARGYTEAF
TRBJ1-1,NA,TRBV7-9,NA,ASSPLRPAF
TRBJ2-3,NA,TRBV10-3,NA,AISSEGADTQY
TRBJ1-2,NA,TRBV6-5,NA,ASSRSVGGYT
TRBJ1-5,TRBD1,TRBV5-1,NA,ASSPPGTGNQPQH
TRBJ1-1,NA,TRBV7-2,few,ASSLVWNTEAF
TRBJ2-7,TRBD2,TRBV5-1,few,ASSWGTSAYEQY
TRBJ2-4,TRBD2,TRBV23-1,NA,ASSHLGLAGVLPSKNIQY
TRBJ1-5,TRBD1,TRBV10-3,NA,AIRTGPNQPQH
TRBJ2-7,NA,TRBV12-3/TRBV12-4,NA,ASSRDFEQY
TRBJ1-4,TRBD1,TRBV4-2,NA,ASSQDNAGGNEKLF
TRBJ1-5,NA,TRBV19,NA,ASSKSGANSNQPQH
TRBJ2-1,TRBD2,TRBV18,NA,ASSRPGGVIYNEQF
TRBJ1-1,NA,TRBV30,NA,ASRDPIRGFEAF
TRBJ2-1,TRBD1,TRBV9,NA,ASSPRQGLPYNEQF
TRBJ2-2,NA,TRBV5-1,NA,ASSSTFPGRTGELF
TRBJ2-2,NA,TRBV4-2,NA,ASSQEQGNTGELF
TRBJ1-6,NA,TRBV7-9,once,ASSLRDSPLH
TRBJ2-3,NA,TRBV9,NA,ASSVRLVETDTQY
TRBJ2-7,TRBD1,TRBV5-4,few,ASSLGGQATYEQY
TRBJ2-1,NA,TRBV28,few,ASSWLPGYSEQF
TRBJ1-2,NA,TRBV7-3,once,ASSFDSFYGYT
TRBJ1-2,NA,TRBV6-5,NA,ASSPDAGPYGYT
TRBJ1-1,NA,TRBV6-2/TRBV6-3,few,ASSAIWGRRGTEAF
TRBJ2-3,TRBD2,TRBV9,NA,ASSVSEGTSGRFTDTQY
TRBJ1-5,NA,TRBV6-1,NA,ASGEANQPQH
TRBJ2-7,TRBD1,TRBV4-3,NA,ASSQTGAGALFSYEQY